This T cell receptor (beta chain) was recovered during a study of blood T cell repertoires in COVID-19. On the study more broadly: PBMCs, B-cell-depleted T cells, or T cells provided the cDNA or gDNA that made up the material.

The CDR3 is 13 residues long. V gave up 3 bases and J gave up 6 bases, with 13 bases separating them. The V gene's germline CDR1 is SGHRS and CDR2 YFSETQ. How the authors handled the data: From reference gene primer amplification, estimates of nucleated cell counts were derived. Some clones are missing from TCRdb's copy, which holds only in-frame ones; the method was immunoSEQ multiplex PCR. V and J calls and clone size follow that table, whereas D and trimming were derived from the DNA. The sample lists 200,000 to 250,000 clones; roughly nine tenths were seen once. Individuals aged about 18 to 89 years were recruited from about two dozen US areas. Cohorts were determined from participant-reported clinical history.

The sample comprised PBMCs or T cells enriched from blood (not recorded which). The TCR comes from a woman in her 30s with acute COVID-19. V gene TRBV5-1 combines with J gene TRBJ2-7; D ambiguous. CDR3 DNA sequence: TGCGCCAGCAGCTCCGAGCCTGGCGGCGAGCAGTACTTC. This gives the protein CASSSEPGGEQYF.